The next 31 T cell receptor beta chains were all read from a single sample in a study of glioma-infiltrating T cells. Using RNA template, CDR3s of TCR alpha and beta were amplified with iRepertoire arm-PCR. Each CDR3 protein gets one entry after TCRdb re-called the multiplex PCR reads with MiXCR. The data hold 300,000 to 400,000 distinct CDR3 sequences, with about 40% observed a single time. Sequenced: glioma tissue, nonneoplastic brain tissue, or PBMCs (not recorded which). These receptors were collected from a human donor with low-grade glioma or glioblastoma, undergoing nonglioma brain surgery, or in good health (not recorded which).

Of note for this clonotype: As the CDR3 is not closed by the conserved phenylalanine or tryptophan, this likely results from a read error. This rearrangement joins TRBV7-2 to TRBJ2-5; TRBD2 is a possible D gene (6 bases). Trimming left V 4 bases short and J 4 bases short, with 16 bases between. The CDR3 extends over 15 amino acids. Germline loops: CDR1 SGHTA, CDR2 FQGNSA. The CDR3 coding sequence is TGTGCCAGCAGCTCATGGGAATCGGGGGTAGAGACCCAGTACTCC. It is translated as CASSSWESGVETQYS.

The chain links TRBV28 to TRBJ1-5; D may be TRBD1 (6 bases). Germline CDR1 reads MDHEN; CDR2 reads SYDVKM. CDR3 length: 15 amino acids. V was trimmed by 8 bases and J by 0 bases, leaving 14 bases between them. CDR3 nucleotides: TGTGCCAGCTATCTCCGGGGACATAGCAATCAGCCCCAGCATTTT. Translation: CASYLRGHSNQPQHF.

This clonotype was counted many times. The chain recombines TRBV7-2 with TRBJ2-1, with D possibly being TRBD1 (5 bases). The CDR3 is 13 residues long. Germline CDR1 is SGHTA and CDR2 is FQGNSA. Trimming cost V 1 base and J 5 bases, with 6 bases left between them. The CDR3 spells CASSLGRDNEQFF. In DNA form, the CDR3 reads TGTGCCAGCAGCTTAGGCAGGGACAATGAGCAGTTCTTC.

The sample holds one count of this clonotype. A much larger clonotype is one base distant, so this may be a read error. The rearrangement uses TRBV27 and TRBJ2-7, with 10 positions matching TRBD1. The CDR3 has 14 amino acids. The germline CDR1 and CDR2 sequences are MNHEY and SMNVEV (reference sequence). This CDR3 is CASSSGTGVYGQYF. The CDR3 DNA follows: TGTGCCAGCAGTTCCGGGACAGGGGTTTACGGGCAGTACTTC.

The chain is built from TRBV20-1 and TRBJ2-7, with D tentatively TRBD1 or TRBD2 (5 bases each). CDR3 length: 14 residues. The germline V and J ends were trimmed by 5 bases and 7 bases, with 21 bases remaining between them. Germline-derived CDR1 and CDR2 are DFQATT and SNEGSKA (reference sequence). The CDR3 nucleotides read TGCAGTGCTCTGTCCGGGACGGGTGATGGGGAGCAGTACTTC. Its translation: CSALSGTGDGEQYF.

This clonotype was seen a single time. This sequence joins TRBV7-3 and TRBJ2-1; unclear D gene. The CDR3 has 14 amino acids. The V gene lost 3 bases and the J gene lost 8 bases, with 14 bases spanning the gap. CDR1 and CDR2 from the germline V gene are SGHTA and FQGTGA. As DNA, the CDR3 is TGTGCCAGCAGCTTGGGCGTCCCCCCGGATGAGCAGTTCTTC. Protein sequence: CASSLGVPPDEQFF. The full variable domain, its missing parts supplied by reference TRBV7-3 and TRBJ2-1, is GAGVSQTPSNKVTEKGKYVELRCDPISGHTALYWYRQSLGQGPEFLIYFQGTGAADDSGLPNDRFFAVRPEGSVSTLKIQRTERGDSAVYLCASSLGVPPDEQFFGPGTRLTVL.

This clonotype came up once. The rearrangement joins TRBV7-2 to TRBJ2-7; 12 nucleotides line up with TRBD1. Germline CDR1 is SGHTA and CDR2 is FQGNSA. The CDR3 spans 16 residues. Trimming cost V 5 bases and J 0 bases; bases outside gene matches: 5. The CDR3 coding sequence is TGTGCCAGCAGCGTACCGGGACAGGGGGCCTCCTACGAGCAGTACTTC. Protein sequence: CASSVPGQGASYEQYF.

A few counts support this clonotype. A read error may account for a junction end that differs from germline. The CDR3 loop reads CASSLTVPPANEQFF. The CDR3 DNA follows: TGTGCTAGCAGCTTAACAGTACCTCCGGCCAATGAGCAGTTCTTC. The rearrangement links TRBV7-7 to TRBJ2-1; D is uncertain. The CDR3 length is 15 residues. Germline V gene sequence: CDR1 SSHAT, CDR2 FNYEAQ (reference sequence).

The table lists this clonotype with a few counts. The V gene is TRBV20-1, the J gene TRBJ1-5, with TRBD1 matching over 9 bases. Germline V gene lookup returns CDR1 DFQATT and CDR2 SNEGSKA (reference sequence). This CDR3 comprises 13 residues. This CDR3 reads CSVTGGTNQPQHF. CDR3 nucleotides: TGCAGCGTGACAGGGGGAACAAATCAGCCCCAGCATTTT.

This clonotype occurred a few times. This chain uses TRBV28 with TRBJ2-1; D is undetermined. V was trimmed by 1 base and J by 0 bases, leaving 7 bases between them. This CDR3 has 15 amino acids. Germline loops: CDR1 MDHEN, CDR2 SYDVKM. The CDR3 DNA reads TGTGCCAGCAGTTTATTCCCGAGCTCCTACAATGAGCAGTTCTTC. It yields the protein CASSLFPSSYNEQFF.

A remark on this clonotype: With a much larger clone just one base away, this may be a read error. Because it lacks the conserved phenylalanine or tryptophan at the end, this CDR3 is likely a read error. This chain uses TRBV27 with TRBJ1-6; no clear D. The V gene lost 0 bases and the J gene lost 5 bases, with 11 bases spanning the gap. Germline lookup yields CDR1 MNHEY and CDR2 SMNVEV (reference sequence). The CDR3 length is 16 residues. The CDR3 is CASSLSIGRNNSPLHL. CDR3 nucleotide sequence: TGTGCCAGCAGTTTATCGATCGGCAGAAATAATTCACCCCTCCACCTT.

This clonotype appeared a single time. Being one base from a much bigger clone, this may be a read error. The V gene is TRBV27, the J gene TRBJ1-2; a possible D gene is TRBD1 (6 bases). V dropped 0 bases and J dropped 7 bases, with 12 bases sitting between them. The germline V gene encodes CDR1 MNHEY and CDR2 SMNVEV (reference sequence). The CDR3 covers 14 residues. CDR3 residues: CASSLSLGGAGYTF. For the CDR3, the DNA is TGTGCCAGCAGTTTATCGCTAGGGGGGGCTGGCTACACCTTC.

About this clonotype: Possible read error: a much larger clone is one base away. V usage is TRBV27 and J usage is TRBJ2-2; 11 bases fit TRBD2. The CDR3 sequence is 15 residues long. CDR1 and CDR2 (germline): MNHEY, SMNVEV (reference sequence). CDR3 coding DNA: TGTGCCGGCAGTTACACCCTAGCGGGAGGCGGGGAGCTGTTTTTT. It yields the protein CAGSYTLAGGGELFF.

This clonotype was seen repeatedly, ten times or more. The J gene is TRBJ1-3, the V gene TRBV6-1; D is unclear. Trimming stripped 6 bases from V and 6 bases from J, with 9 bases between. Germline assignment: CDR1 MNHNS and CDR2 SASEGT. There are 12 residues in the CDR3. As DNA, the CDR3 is TGTGCCAGCAGGGGCGAGGAAAACACCATATATTTT. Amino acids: CASRGEENTIYF.

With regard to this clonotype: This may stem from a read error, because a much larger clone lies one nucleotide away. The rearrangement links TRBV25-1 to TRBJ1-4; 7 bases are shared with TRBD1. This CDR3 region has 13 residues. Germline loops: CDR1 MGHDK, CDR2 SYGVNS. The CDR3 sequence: CASRTGSSEKLLF. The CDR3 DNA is TGTGCCAGCAGGACAGGGTCTAGTGAAAAACTGCTTTTT.

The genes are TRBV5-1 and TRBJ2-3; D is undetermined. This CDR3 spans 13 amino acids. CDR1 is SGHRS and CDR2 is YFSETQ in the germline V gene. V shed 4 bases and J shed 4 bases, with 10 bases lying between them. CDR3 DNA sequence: TGCGCCAGCAGCAGGGTCCAGGCAGATACGCAGTATTTT. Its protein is CASSRVQADTQYF. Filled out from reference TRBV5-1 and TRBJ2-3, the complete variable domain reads KAGVTQTPRYLIKTRGQQVTLSCSPISGHRSVSWYQQTPGQGLQFLFEYFSETQRNKGNFPGRFSGRQFSNSRSEMNVSTLELGDSALYLCASSRVQADTQYFGPGTRLTVL.

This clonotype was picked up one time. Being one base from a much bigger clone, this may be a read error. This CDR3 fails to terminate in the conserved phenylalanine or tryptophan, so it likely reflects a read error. The CDR3 coding sequence is TGCAGTGCTAGACAGGCCCAAATCTATGGCTACACCCTC. Residues: CSARQAQIYGYTL. The gene calls are TRBV20-1 and TRBJ1-2; no firm D call. Germline V CDR1 and CDR2: DFQATT, SNEGSKA (reference sequence). This CDR3 comprises 13 residues. V was clipped by 2 bases and J by 4 bases, with 11 bases between them.

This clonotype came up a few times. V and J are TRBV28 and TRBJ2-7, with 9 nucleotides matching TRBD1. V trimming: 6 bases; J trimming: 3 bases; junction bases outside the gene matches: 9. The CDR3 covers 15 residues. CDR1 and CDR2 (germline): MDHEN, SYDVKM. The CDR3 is CASSSTGTGRYEQYF. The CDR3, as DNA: TGTGCCAGCAGCTCCACCGGGACAGGGCGCTACGAGCAGTACTTC.

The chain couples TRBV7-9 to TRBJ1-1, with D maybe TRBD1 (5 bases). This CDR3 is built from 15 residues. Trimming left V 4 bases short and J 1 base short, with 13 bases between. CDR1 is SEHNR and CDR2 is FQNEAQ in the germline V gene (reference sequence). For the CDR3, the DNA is TGTGCCAGCAGCTCGTGGGGACCGAGGAACACTGAAGCTTTCTTT. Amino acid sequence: CASSSWGPRNTEAFF.

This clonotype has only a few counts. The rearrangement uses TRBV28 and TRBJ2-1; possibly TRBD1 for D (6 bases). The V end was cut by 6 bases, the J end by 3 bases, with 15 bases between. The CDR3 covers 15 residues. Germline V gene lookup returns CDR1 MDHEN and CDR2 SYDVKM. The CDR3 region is CASRSPGTFYNEQFF. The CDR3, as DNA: TGTGCCAGCAGATCCCCCGGGACATTCTACAATGAGCAGTTCTTC.

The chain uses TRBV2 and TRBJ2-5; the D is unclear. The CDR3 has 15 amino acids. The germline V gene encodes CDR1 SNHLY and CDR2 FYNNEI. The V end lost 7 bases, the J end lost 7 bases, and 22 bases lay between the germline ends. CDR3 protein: CASIGPRKSLGTQYF. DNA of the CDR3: TGTGCCAGCATTGGCCCCCGTAAGAGTCTTGGGACCCAGTACTTC. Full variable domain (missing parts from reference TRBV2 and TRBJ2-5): EPEVTQTPSHQVTQMGQEVILRCVPISNHLYFYWYRQILGQKVEFLVSFYNNEISEKSEIFDDQFSVERPDGSNFTLKIRSTKLEDSAMYFCASIGPRKSLGTQYFGPGTRLLVL.

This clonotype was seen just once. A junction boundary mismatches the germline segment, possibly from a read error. The CDR3 region has the DNA TGCAGTGCCAACCCGACTAGCGGAGGAGAGACCAAGTACTTC. Translating it yields CSANPTSGGETKYF. The chain has TRBV20-1 and TRBJ2-5; TRBD2 aligns across 9 bases. This CDR3 spans 14 amino acids. Germline CDR1 is DFQATT and CDR2 is SNEGSKA (reference sequence).

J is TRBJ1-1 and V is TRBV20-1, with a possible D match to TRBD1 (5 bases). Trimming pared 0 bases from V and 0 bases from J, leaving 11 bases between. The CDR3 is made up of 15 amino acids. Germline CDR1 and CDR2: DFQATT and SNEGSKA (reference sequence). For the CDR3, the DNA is TGCAGTGCTAGAGACGGCAGGGAGATGAACACTGAAGCTTTCTTT. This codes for CSARDGREMNTEAFF.

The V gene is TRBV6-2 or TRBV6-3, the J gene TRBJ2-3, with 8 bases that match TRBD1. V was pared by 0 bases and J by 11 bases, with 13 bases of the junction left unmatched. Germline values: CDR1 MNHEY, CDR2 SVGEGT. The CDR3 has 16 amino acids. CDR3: CASSYSKAGGPTVQYF. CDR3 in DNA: TGTGCCAGCAGTTACTCGAAGGCAGGGGGCCCGACTGTGCAGTATTTT.

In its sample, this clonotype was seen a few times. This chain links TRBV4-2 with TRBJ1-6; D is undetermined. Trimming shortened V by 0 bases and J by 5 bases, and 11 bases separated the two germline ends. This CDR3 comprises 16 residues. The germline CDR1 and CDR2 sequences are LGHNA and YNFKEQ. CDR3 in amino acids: CASSQDQGANNSPLHF. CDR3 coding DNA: TGTGCCAGCAGCCAAGATCAAGGAGCCAATAATTCACCCCTCCACTTT.

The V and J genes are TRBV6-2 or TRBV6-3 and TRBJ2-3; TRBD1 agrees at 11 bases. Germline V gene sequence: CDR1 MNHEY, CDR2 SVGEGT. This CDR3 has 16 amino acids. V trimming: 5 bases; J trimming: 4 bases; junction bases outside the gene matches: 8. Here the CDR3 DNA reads TGTGCCAGCAGTACCTCCGTGGGACAGGGGGCAGATACGCAGTATTTT. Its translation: CASSTSVGQGADTQYF.

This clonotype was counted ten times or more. This CDR3 is CASSQDGGGTGANVLTF. In DNA, the CDR3 is TGCGCCAGCAGCCAAGATGGGGGGGGAACCGGGGCCAACGTCCTGACTTTC. V and J are TRBV4-3 and TRBJ2-6; TRBD2 agrees at 7 bases. This CDR3 comprises 17 residues. The junction had 6 bases not matched to a gene; V was cut back by 0 bases and J by 4 bases. Looked up from germline, CDR1 is LGHNA and CDR2 is YSLEER.

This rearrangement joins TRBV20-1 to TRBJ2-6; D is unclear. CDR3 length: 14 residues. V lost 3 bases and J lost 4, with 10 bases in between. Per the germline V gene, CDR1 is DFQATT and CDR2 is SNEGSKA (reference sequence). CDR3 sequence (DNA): TGCAGTGCTAGGAAGGCAGGCGGGGCCAACGTCCTGACTTTC. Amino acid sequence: CSARKAGGANVLTF.

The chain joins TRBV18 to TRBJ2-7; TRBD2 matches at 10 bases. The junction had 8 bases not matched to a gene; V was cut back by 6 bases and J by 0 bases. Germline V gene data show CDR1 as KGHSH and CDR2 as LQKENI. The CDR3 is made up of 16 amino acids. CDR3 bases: TGTGCCAGCTCTCCCCTAGCGGGAGAAGGCTCCTACGAGCAGTACTTC. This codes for CASSPLAGEGSYEQYF.

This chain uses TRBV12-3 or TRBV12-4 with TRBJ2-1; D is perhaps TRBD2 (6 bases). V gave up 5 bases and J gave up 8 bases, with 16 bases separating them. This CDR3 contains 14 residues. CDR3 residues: CASSIRGIRDEQFF. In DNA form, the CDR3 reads TGTGCCAGCAGTATTCGGGGGATTCGTGATGAGCAGTTCTTC.

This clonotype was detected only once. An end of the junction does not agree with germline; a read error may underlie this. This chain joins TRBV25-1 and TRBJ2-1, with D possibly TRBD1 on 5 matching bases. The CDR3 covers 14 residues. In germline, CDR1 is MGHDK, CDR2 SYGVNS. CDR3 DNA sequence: TGTGCCAGCAGTGAGAGGCAGGGATACAATAAGCAGTTCTTC. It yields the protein CASSERQGYNKQFF.